This T cell receptor (beta chain) was recovered during a study of cytomegalovirus exposure and HLA in healthy donors. Overall study context: When 398 donors were genotyped, roughly 78% of them were found to fall in the Caucasian-associated ancestry cluster.

Primers: 60 Vbeta forward and 13 Jbeta reverse. TCRdb's table, derived via immunoSEQ multiplex PCR, lists solely in-frame clones and lacks some. Here the sample spans 40,000 or so clones, about nine tenths being singletons. The CDR3 sequence is 14 residues long. With V trimmed by 3 bases and J by 4 bases, 3 bases remained unmatched. CDR1 and CDR2 from the germline V gene are SGDLS and YYNGEE. V gene TRBV9 combines with J gene TRBJ1-1; 10 bases are shared with TRBD1. Sequenced: PBMCs. The clonotype comes from a woman aged 40 to 55 in good health and CMV-seropositive. The CDR3 sequence: CASSGQGAGTEAFF. The CDR3 DNA sequence: TGTGCCAGCAGCGGACAGGGGGCTGGCACTGAAGCTTTCTTT.